A single sample is the source of the 26 T cell receptor beta chains below, sequenced in a study of CXCR3-negative and CXCR3-positive naive CD8 T cells (dated by TCRdb to 2018 to 2020). These reads were obtained on a NextSeq 550. The Human TCR Profiling Kit (MiLaboratory) was used to prepare UMI-labeled 5' RACE TRB cDNA libraries. TCRdb reanalyzed the reads, keeping one entry per CDR3 protein sequence and omitting DNA. The table kept for this sample lists 55,000 to 75,000 distinct CDR3 sequences. The leading ten clones occupy approximately 0.74% of the sample. Findings and caveats that apply to the study as a whole: Compared with CXCR3-negative naive cells, CXCR3-positive naive cells had TRB CDR3s with higher hydrophobicity (lower Kidera factor 4), lower energy, and higher strength and volume indices.

Their antigens are not known. Input material: naive CXCR3+ CD8+ T cells from blood. This specimen's cell subset or site label, per the study, means: CD45RO-CCR7+CD27+CD95- naive CD8+ T cells expressing CXCR3 (TNR3+). Receptors originate from a human donor in good health. Some clones in this sample may be carry-over from other donors' samples.

The chain couples TRBV12-3 or TRBV12-4 to TRBJ2-2; with no DNA, the TCRdb D assignment of TRBD2 cannot be verified. The CDR3 is made up of 16 amino acids. CDR3 protein: CASSLLAGGRDGELFF.

The chain uses TRBV11-2 and TRBJ1-5; TCRdb calls TRBD1, which cannot be checked without DNA. Germline V gene sequence: CDR1 SGHAT, CDR2 FQNNGV. This CDR3 comprises 14 residues. CDR3 residues: CASSFGTGNQPQHF. The full variable domain, with the rest looked up from reference TRBV11-2 and TRBJ1-5, is EAGVAQSPRYKIIEKRQSVAFWCNPISGHATLYWYQQILGQGPKLLIQFQNNGVVDDSQLPKDRFSAERLKGVDSTLKIQPAKLEDSAVYLCASSFGTGNQPQHFGDGTRLSIL.

The chain employs TRBV3-1 and TRBJ2-2; no DNA is available, so the TRBD1 call from TCRdb remains unchecked. Per germline, CDR1 LGHDT and CDR2 YNNKEL (reference sequence). The CDR3 is made up of 17 amino acids. CDR3 sequence reads: CASSTSDRDVHPGELFF.

The rearrangement uses TRBV29-1 and TRBJ2-1. Germline CDR1 reads SQVTM; CDR2 reads ANQGSEA. The CDR3 sequence is 13 residues long. CDR3 residues: CSVDTTESYEQFF.

V usage is TRBV13 and J usage is TRBJ2-5; TCRdb's D call, TRBD1, is unchecked because there is no DNA. Germline V gene lookup returns CDR1 PRHDT and CDR2 FYEKMQ (reference sequence). There are 16 residues in the CDR3. CDR3 region: CASSPIRGMDQETQYF. Supplemented by reference TRBV13 and TRBJ2-5, the full variable domain reads AAGVIQSPRHLIKEKRETATLKCYPIPRHDTVYWYQQGPGQDPQFLISFYEKMQSDKGSIPDRFSAQQFSDYHSELNMSSLELGDSALYFCASSPIRGMDQETQYFGPGTRLLVL.

The chain joins TRBV9 to TRBJ2-5. Germline V CDR1 and CDR2: SGDLS, YYNGEE. The CDR3 has 14 amino acids. CDR3 sequence: CASSVAARQETQYF.

The chain recombines TRBV5-5 with TRBJ2-7. Germline V gene sequence: CDR1 SGHKS, CDR2 YYEKEE (reference sequence). The CDR3 extends over 14 amino acids. CDR3 in amino acids: CASSLEGFGYEQYF.

This sequence joins TRBV27 and TRBJ2-7; there is no DNA to check the TCRdb D call of TRBD1. The CDR3 sequence is 14 residues long. Germline-derived CDR1 and CDR2 are MNHEY and SMNVEV (reference sequence). The CDR3 sequence: CASSLDQGAYEQYF.

The rearrangement links TRBV6-5 to TRBJ2-2; TCRdb designates TRBD2, a call that cannot be tested without DNA. Germline CDR1 and CDR2: MNHEY and SVGAGI. This CDR3 is 15 amino acids long. The CDR3 loop reads CASSLSGVQSGELFF.

The chain combines TRBV7-9 with TRBJ1-1; TCRdb designates TRBD1, a call that cannot be tested without DNA. CDR3 length: 12 residues. Germline assignment: CDR1 SEHNR and CDR2 FQNEAQ (reference sequence). The CDR3 sequence is CASSLADREAFF.

The rearrangement uses TRBV20-1 and TRBJ2-4. CDR3 length: 15 residues. Germline CDR1 is DFQATT and CDR2 is SNEGSKA (reference sequence). The CDR3 here is CSARSEAEAKNIQYF.

This chain connects TRBV6-6 to TRBJ1-2; TCRdb selects TRBD1, and the lack of DNA leaves this call unchecked. The CDR3 totals 17 residues. The V gene's germline CDR1 is MNHNY and CDR2 SVGAGI (reference sequence). The CDR3 spells CASRVGTVRSPIYGYTF.

The rearrangement links TRBV4-2 to TRBJ2-1. CDR1 LGHNA and CDR2 YNFKEQ come from the germline V gene. The length of the CDR3 is 16 residues. The CDR3 spells CASSQDPGGSYNEQFF.

The chain recombines TRBV12-3 or TRBV12-4 with TRBJ1-5. This CDR3 contains 14 residues. The CDR3 loop is CASSFLDGPRPQHF.

The V gene is TRBV5-1, the J gene TRBJ2-1; TCRdb picks TRBD2, but there is no DNA to check that call. The CDR3 has 13 amino acids. From germline, CDR1 is SGHRS and CDR2 YFSETQ. CDR3 residues: CASSLSSLNEQFF.

CDR3 sequence: CASSPIGSTEAFF. This chain joins TRBV18 and TRBJ1-1. This CDR3 is built from 13 residues. From germline, CDR1 is KGHSH and CDR2 LQKENI.

The chain has TRBV7-3 and TRBJ2-1; without DNA, the TCRdb call of TRBD2 cannot be checked. The CDR3 runs 15 residues. Germline values: CDR1 SGHTA, CDR2 FQGTGA. Here the CDR3 reads CASSPPGDLYNEQFF.

The CDR3 spells CASSLEVGTGAYEQYF. V is TRBV7-9 and J is TRBJ2-7; TCRdb indicates TRBD1, and absent DNA this call remains unverified. Germline CDR1 SEHNR, CDR2 FQNEAQ (reference sequence). CDR3 length: 16 amino acids.

The V and J genes are TRBV29-1 and TRBJ2-6; as DNA is missing, the TRBD2 call by TCRdb cannot be tested. There are 16 residues in the CDR3. Germline CDR1 SQVTM, CDR2 ANQGSEA. This CDR3 reads CSVLWSGSSGANVLTF.

The chain employs TRBV29-1 and TRBJ2-7. The CDR3 covers 12 residues. Germline CDR1 SQVTM, CDR2 ANQGSEA. CDR3: CSVEVRHGEPFF.

V usage is TRBV20-1 and J usage is TRBJ2-1; TCRdb's D call, TRBD1, is unchecked because there is no DNA. This CDR3 has 15 residues. Germline V lookup: CDR1 DFQATT, CDR2 SNEGSKA (reference sequence). The CDR3 loop is CSAATGGSSYNEQFF.

This chain joins TRBV4-3 and TRBJ2-4. From germline, CDR1 is LGHNA and CDR2 YSLEER. This CDR3 has 16 amino acids. CDR3 region: CASSPSTSVAKNIQYF.

The chain employs TRBV7-9 and TRBJ1-1. From germline, CDR1 is SEHNR and CDR2 FQNEAQ (reference sequence). The CDR3 loop spans 13 amino acids. The CDR3 sequence: CASSPSWGTEAFF.

The V gene is TRBV21-1, the J gene TRBJ2-5. TRBV21-1 is shown as a pseudogene. The CDR3 runs to 13 residues. CDR3 in amino acids: CASSKSILETQYF.

This chain links TRBV7-3 with TRBJ2-1; no DNA is available, so the TRBD1 call from TCRdb remains unchecked. Germline V gene data show CDR1 as SGHTA and CDR2 as FQGTGA. This CDR3 has 13 residues. CDR3 amino acids: CASSPRGADEQFF.

The chain links TRBV15 to TRBJ2-1; the D call of TRBD2 rests on TCRdb alone, since no DNA is present to check it. The germline V gene has CDR1 LNHNV and CDR2 YYDKDF (reference sequence). The CDR3 spans 15 residues. CDR3 residues: CATSYTAAVAYEQFF.